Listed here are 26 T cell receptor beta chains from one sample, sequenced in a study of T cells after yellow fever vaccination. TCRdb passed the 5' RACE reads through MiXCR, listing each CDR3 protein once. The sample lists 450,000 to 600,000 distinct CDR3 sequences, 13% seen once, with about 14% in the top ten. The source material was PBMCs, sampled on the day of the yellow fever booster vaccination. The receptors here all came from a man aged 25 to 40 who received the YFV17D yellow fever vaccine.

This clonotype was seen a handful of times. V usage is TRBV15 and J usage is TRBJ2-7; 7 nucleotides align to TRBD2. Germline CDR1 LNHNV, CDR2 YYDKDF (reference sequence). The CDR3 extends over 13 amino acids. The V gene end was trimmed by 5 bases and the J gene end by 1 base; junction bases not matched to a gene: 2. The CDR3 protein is CATSRDYSYEQYF. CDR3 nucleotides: TGTGCCACCAGCCGGGACTATTCCTACGAGCAGTACTTC.

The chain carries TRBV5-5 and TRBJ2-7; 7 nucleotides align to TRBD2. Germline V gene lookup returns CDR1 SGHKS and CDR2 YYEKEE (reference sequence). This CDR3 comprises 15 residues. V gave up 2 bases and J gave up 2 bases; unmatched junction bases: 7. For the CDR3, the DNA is TGTGCCAGCAGCTTTAAGCGGGACCTAACCTACGAGCAGTACTTC. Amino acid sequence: CASSFKRDLTYEQYF.

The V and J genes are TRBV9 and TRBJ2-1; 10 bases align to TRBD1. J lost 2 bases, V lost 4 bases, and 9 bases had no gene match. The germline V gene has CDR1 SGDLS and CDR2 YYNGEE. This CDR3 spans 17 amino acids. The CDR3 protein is CASSPGGGTGAYNEQFF. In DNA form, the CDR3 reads TGTGCCAGCAGCCCCGGAGGAGGGACAGGGGCCTACAATGAGCAGTTCTTC.

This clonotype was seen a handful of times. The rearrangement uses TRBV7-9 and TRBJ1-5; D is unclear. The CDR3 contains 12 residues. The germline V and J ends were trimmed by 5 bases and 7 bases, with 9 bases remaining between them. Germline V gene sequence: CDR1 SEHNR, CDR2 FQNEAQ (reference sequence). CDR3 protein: CASSAGPQPQHF. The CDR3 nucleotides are TGTGCCAGCAGCGCTGGCCCCCAGCCCCAGCATTTT.

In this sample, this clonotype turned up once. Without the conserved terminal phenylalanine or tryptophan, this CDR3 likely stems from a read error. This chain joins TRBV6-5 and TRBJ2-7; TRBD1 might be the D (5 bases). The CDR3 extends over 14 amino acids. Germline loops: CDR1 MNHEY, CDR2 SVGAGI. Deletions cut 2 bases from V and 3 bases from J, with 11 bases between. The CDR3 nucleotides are TGTGCCAGCAGTTACGCCTTAGGGGTCTACGAGCAGTACCTC. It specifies CASSYALGVYEQYL.

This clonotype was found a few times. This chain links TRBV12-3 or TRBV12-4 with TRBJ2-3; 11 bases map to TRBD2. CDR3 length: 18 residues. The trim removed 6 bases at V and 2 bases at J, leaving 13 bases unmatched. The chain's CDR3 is CASSQDGSSGRNTDTQYF. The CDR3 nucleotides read TGTGCCAGCAGCCAAGACGGGTCTAGCGGGAGGAACACAGATACGCAGTATTTT.

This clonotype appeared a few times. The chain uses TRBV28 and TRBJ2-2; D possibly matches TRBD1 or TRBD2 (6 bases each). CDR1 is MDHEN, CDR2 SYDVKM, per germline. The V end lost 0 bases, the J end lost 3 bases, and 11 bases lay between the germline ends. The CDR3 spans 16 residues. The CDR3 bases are TGTGCCAGCAGTTTATGGGGGGGCTCCGACACCGGGGAGCTGTTTTTT. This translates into CASSLWGGSDTGELFF.

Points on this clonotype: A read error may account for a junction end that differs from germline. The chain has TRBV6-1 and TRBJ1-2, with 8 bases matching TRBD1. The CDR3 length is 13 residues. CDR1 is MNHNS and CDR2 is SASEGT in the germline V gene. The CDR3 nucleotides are TGTGCCAGCAGAGAAGACAGGGGTGGTGGCTACACCTTC. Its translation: CASREDRGGGYTF.

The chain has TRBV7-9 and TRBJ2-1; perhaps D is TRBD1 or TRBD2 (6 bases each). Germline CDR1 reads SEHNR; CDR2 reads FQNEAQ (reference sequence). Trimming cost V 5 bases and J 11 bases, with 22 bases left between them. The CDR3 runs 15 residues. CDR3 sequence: CASSPVGGTREQQFF. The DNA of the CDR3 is TGTGCCAGCAGCCCCGTAGGGGGGACCCGCGAACAGCAGTTCTTC.

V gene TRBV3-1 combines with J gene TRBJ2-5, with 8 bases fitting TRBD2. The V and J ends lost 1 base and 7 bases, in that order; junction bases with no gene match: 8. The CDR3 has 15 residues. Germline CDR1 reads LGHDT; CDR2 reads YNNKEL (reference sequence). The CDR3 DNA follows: TGTGCCAGCAGCCAAGGCGGGGGGCGCCTGATGACCCAGTACTTC. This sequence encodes CASSQGGGRLMTQYF.

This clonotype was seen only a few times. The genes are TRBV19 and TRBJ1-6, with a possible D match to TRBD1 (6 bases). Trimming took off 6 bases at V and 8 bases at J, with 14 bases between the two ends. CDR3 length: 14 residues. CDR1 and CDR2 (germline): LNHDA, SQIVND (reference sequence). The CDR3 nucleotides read TGTGCCAGTAGATCCGACAGGACCTATTCACCCCTCCACTTT. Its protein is CASRSDRTYSPLHF.

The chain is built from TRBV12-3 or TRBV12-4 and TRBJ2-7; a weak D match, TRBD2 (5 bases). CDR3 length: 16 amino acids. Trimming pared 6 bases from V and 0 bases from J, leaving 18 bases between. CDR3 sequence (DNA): TGTGCCAGCAGCCCCGGGATTCCTCAAACCTCCTACGAGCAGTACTTC. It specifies CASSPGIPQTSYEQYF.

Written as DNA, the CDR3 is TGTGCCAGCAGCTTGGATTTGCCTGAATCGCAGTATTTT. Encoded protein: CASSLDLPESQYF. The chain joins TRBV7-8 to TRBJ2-3; no clear D. With 3 bases removed from V and 10 bases from J, the gap between germline ends came to 14 bases. This CDR3 comprises 13 residues. CDR1 SGHVS and CDR2 FQNEAQ come from the germline V gene.

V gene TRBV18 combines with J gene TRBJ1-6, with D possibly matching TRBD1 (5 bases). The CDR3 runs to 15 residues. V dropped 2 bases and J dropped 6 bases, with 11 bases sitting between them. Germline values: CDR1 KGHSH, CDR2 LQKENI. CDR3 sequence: CASSPGGGFNSPLHF. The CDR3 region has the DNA TGTGCCAGCTCACCAGGCGGGGGTTTTAATTCACCCCTCCACTTT.

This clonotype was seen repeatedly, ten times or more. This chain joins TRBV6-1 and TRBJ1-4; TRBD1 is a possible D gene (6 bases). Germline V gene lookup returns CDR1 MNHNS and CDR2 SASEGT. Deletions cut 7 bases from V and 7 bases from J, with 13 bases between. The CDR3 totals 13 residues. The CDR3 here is CASTLAGAEKLFF. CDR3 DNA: TGTGCCAGCACCCTCGCGGGGGCTGAAAAACTGTTTTTT.

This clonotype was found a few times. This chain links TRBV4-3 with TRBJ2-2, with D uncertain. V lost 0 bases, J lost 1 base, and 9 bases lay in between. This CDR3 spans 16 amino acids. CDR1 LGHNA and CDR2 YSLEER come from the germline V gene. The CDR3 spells CASSQEASRNTGELFF. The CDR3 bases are TGCGCCAGCAGCCAAGAAGCGTCACGGAACACCGGGGAGCTGTTTTTT.

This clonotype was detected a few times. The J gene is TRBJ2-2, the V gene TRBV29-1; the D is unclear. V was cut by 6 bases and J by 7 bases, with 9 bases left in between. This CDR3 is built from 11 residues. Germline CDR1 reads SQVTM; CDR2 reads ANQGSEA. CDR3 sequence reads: CSVPSGGELFF. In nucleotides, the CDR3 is TGCAGCGTACCCTCCGGCGGGGAGCTGTTTTTT.

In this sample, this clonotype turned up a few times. In DNA, the CDR3 is TGTGCCAGCTCAGGTCCGGGGAACACTGAAGCTTTCTTT. Amino acids: CASSGPGNTEAFF. The genes are TRBV18 and TRBJ1-1; D ambiguous. Trimming stripped 5 bases from V and 1 base from J, with 8 bases between. Germline lookup yields CDR1 KGHSH and CDR2 LQKENI. This CDR3 has 13 residues.

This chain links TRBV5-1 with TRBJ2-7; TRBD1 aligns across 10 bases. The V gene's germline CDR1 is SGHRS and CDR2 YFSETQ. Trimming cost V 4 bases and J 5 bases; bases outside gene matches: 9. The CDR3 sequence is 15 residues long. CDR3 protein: CASSVSGTGDHEQYF. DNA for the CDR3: TGCGCCAGCAGCGTGTCCGGGACAGGGGACCACGAGCAGTACTTC.

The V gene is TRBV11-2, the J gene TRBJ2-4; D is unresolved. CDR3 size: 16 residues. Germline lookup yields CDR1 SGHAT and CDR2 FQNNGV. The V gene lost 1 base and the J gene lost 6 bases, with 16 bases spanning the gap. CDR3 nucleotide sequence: TGTGCCAGCAGCTTAGGCCGCGAGTGGTGGGGAAACATTCAGTACTTC. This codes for CASSLGREWWGNIQYF.

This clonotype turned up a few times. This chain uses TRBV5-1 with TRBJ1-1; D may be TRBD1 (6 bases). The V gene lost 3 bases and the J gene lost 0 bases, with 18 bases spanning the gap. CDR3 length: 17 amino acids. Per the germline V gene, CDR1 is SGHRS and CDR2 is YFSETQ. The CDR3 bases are TGCGCCAGCAGCTCAACTAGGGGAGGGGGACTGAACACTGAAGCTTTCTTT. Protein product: CASSSTRGGGLNTEAFF. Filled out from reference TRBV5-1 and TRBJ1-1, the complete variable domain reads KAGVTQTPRYLIKTRGQQVTLSCSPISGHRSVSWYQQTPGQGLQFLFEYFSETQRNKGNFPGRFSGRQFSNSRSEMNVSTLELGDSALYLCASSSTRGGGLNTEAFFGQGTRLTVV.

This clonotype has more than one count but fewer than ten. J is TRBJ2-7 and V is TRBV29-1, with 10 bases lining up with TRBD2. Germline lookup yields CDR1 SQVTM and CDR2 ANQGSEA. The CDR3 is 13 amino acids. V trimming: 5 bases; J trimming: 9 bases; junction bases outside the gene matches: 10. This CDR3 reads CSVTLTSGTGQYF. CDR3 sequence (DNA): TGCAGCGTTACCCTAACTAGCGGGACCGGGCAGTACTTC.

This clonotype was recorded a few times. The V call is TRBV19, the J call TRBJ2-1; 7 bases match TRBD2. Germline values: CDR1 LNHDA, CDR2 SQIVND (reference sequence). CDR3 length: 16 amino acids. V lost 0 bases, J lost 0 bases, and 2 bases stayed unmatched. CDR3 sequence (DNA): TGTGCCAGTAGTATAGACTCGGGGGGCTCCTACAATGAGCAGTTCTTC. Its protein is CASSIDSGGSYNEQFF.

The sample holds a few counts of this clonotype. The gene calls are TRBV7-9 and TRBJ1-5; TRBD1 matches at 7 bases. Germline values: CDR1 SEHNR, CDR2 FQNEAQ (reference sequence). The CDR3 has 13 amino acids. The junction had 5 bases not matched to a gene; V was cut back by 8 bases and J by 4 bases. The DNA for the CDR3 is TGTGCCAGCGACAGGGATAGGAATCAGCCCCAGCATTTT. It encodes CASDRDRNQPQHF.

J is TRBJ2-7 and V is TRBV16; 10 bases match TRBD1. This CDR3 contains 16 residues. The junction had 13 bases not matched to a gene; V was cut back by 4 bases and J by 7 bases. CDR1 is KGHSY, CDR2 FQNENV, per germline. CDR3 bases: TGTGCCAGCAGCCCACATGGACAGGGGGTAACCGGGGAGCAGTACTTC. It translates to CASSPHGQGVTGEQYF.

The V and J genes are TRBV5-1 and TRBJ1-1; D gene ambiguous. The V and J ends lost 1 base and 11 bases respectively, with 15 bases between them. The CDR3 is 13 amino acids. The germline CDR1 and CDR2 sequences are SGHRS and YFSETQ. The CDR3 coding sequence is TGCGCCAGCAGCTTGCCCCCCTCCGGAGCGGCTTTCTTT. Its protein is CASSLPPSGAAFF. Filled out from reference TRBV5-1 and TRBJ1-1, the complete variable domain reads KAGVTQTPRYLIKTRGQQVTLSCSPISGHRSVSWYQQTPGQGLQFLFEYFSETQRNKGNFPGRFSGRQFSNSRSEMNVSTLELGDSALYLCASSLPPSGAAFFGQGTRLTVV.